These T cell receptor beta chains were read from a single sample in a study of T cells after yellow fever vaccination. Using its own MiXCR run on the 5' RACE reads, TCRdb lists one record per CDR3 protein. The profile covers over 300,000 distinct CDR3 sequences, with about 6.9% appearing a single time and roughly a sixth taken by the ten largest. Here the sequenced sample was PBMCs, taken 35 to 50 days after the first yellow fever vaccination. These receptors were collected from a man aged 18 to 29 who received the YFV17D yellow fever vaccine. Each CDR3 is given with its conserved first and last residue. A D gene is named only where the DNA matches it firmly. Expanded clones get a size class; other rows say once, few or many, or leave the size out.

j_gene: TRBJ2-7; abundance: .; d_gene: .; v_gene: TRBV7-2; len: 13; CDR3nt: TGTGCCAGCAGCTTTTGGCGGGGCAACGAGCAGTACTTC; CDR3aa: CASSFWRGNEQYF
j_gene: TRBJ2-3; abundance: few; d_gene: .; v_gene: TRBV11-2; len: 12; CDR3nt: TGTGCCGTGGCGGGTCACACAGATACGCAGTATTTT; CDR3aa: CAVAGHTDTQYF
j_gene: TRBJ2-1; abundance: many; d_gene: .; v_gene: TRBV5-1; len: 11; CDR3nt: TGCGCCAGCAGCTTCATGGGCGAGCAGTTCTTC; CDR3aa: CASSFMGEQFF
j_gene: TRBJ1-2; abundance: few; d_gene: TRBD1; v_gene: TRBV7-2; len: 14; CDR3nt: TGTGCCAGCAGCTTAGGCTTCAGGGGGAATGGCTACACCTTC; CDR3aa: CASSLGFRGNGYTF
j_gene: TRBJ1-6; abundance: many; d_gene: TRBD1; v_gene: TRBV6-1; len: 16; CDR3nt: TGTGCCAGCAGAGGACAGGGAAGAATCGATAATTCACCCCTCCACTTT; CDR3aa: CASRGQGRIDNSPLHF
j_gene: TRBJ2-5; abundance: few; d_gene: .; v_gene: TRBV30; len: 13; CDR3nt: TGTGCCTGGAGTGGGGGTCAGCAAGAGACCCAGTACTTC; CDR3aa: CAWSGGQQETQYF
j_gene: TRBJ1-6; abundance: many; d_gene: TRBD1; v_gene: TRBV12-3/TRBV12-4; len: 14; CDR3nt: TGTGCCAGCAGCCGTACAGGGGTAGGGTCACCCCTCCACTTT; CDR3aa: CASSRTGVGSPLHF
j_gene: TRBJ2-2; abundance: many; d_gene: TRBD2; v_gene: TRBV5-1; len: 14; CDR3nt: TGCGCCAGCAGGGGACTAGCGGTCACCGGGGAGCTGTTTTTT; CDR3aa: CASRGLAVTGELFF
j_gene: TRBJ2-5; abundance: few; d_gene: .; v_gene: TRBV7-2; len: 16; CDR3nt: TGTGCCAGCAGCTTAACAATTGTGGGGGCCCGCCAGACCCAGTACTTC; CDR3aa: CASSLTIVGARQTQYF
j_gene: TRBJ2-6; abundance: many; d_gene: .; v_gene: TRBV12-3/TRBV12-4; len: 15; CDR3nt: TGTGCCAGCACCGTAGGGGCGCGGGGGGCCAACGTCCTGACTTTC; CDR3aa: CASTVGARGANVLTF
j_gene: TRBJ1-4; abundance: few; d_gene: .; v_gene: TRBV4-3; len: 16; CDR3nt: TGCGCCAGCAGCCAAGGAACGCGTGGTGCTAATGAAAAACTGTTTTTT; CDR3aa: CASSQGTRGANEKLFF
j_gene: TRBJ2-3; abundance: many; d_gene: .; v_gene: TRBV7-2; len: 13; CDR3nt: TGTGCCAGCAGCATAGGGTGGGAGGATACGCAGTATTTT; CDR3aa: CASSIGWEDTQYF
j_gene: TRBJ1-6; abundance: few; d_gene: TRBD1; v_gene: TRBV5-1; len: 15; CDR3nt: TGCGCCAGCAGCTTAGACCGGGACAGGGCTTCACCCCTCCACTTT; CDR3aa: CASSLDRDRASPLHF
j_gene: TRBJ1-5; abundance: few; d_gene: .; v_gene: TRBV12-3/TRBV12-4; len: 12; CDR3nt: TGTGCCAGCAGTTTGCCCTATCAGCCCCAGCATTTT; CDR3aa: CASSLPYQPQHF
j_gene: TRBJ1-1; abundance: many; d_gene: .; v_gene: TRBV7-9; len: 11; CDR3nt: TGTGCCAGCAGCTTGGGGGGTGAAGCTTTCTTT; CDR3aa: CASSLGGEAFF
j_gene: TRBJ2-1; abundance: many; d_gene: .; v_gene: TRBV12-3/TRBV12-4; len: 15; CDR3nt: TGTGCCAGCAGTTCCCAGGGGGGGAGTTACAATGAGCAGTTCTTC; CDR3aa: CASSSQGGSYNEQFF
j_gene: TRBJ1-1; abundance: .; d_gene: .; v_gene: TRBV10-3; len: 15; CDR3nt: TGTGCCATCAGTGGGGGGGGCAGGGGAGGCACTGAAGCTTTCTTT; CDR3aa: CAISGGGRGGTEAFF
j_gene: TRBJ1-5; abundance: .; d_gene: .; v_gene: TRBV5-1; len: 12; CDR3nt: TGCGCCAGCAGCCCTTTCGGGGAGCCCCAGCATTTT; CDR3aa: CASSPFGEPQHF
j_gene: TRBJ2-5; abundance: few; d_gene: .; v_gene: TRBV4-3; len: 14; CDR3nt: TGCGCCAGCAGCCAAGATAGGACGGAAGAGACCCAGTACTTC; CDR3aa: CASSQDRTEETQYF
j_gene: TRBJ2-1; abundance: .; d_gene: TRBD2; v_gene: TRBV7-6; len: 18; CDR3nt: TGTGCCAGCAGCTTAAGACCCGGACTAGCGGGGGGGGGCAATGAGCAGTTCTTC; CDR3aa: CASSLRPGLAGGGNEQFF
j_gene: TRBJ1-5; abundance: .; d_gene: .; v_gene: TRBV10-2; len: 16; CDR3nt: TGCGCCAGCAAAGGGGGGGGAGGCCCGAACAATCAGCCCCAGCATTTT; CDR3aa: CASKGGGGPNNQPQHF
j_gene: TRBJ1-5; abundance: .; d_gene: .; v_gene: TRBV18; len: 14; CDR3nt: TGTGCCAGCTCACCACGGCCTAGCAATCAGCCCCAGCATTTT; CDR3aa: CASSPRPSNQPQHF
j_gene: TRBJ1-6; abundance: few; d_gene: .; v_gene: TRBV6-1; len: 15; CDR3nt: TGTGCCAGCAGTGAGAGGGCGGCGTATAATTCACCCCTCCACTTT; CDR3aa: CASSERAAYNSPLHF
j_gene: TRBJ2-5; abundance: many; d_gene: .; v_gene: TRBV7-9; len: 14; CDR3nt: TGTGCCAGCAGCTTACCGCAGGGAAAAGAGACCCAGTACTTC; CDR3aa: CASSLPQGKETQYF
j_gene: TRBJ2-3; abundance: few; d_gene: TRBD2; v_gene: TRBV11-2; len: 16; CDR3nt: TGTGCCAGCAGCTTAAACGGAGCGGGGGGTATAGATACGCAGTATTTT; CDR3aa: CASSLNGAGGIDTQYF
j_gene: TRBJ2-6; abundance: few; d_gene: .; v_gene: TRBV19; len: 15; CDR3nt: TGTGCCAGTGGGGCAGGGGACCGTCGTGCCAACGTCCTGACTTTC; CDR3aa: CASGAGDRRANVLTF
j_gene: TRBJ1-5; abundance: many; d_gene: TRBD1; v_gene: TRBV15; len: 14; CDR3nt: TGTGCCACCAGCGGGACAGGGACAAATCAGCCCCAGCATTTT; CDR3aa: CATSGTGTNQPQHF
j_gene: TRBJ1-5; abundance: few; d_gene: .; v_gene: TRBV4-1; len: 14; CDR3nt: TGCGCCAGTTCTCGACAAGTCGGCAATCAGCCCCAGCATTTT; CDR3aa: CASSRQVGNQPQHF
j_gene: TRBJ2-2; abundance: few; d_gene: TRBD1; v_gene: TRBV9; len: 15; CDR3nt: TGTGCCAGCGACGGACAGGGGTTCGGCACCGGGGAGCTGTTTTTT; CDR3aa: CASDGQGFGTGELFF
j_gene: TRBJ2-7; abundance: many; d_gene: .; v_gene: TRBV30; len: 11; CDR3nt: TGTGCCTGGAGTGTACGCTACGAGCAGTACTTC; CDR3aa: CAWSVRYEQYF
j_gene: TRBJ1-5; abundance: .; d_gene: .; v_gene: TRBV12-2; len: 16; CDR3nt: TGTGCAAGTCGCTTACAAGCGGGGGAGGAAAATCAGCCCCAGCATTTT; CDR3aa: CASRLQAGEENQPQHF
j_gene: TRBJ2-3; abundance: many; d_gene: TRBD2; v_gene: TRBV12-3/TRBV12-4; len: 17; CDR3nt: TGTGCCAGCAGTTTTACTAGCGGGGGGCTGAGCACAGATACGCAGTATTTT; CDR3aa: CASSFTSGGLSTDTQYF
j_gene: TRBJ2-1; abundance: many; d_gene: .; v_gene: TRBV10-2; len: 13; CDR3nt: TGCGCCGTACTCCGGGACAATTACAATGAGCAGTTCTTC; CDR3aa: CAVLRDNYNEQFF
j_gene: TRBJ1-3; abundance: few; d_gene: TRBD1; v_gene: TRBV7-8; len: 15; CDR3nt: TGTGCCAGCAGCGCAGGCAGGGGGCCGGGAAACACCATATATTTT; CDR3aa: CASSAGRGPGNTIYF
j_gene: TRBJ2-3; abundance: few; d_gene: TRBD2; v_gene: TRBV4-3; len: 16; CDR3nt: TGCGCCAGCAGCCAAGAAGCGGGGGGTAGCACAGATACGCAGTATTTT; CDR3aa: CASSQEAGGSTDTQYF
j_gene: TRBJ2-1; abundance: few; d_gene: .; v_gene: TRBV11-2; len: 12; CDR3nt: TGTGCCAGCAGCATTCTACGGGGTGAGCAGTTCTTC; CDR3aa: CASSILRGEQFF
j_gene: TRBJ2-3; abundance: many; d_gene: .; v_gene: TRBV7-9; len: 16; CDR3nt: TGTGCCAGCAGCTTAGTTGGACCCAAGGGGATCGATACGCAGTATTTT; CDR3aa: CASSLVGPKGIDTQYF
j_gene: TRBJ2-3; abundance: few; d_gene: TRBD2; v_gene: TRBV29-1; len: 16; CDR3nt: TGCAGCGTTCAGCGGGGGGCCCACCCTAGCACAGATACGCAGTATTTT; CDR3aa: CSVQRGAHPSTDTQYF
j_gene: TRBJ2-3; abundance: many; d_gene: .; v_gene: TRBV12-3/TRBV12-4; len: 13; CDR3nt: TGTGCCAGCTCAGCAGGGACCACAGATACGCAGTATTTT; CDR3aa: CASSAGTTDTQYF
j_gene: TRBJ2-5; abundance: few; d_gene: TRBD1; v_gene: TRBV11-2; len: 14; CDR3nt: TGTGCCAGCAGCGCGCACGGACAGGATGAGACCCAGTACTTC; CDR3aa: CASSAHGQDETQYF
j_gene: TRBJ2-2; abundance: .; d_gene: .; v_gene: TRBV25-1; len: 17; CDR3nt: TGTGCCAGCAGTGAATTAAGGCGGTGGGAGAACACCGGGGAGCTGTTTTTT; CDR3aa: CASSELRRWENTGELFF
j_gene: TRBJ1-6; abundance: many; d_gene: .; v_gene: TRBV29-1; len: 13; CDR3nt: TGCAGCGTATCACGGGGGTATAATTCACCCCTCCACTTT; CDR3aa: CSVSRGYNSPLHF
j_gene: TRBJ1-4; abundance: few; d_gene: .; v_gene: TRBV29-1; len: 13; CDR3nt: TGCAGCGTCCAGGGAGTAACTAATGAAAAACTGTTTTTT; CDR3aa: CSVQGVTNEKLFF
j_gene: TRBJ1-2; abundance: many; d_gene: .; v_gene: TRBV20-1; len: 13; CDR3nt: TGCAGTGCTAGAGTAGGCAGGCCTATGGGCTACACCTTC; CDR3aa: CSARVGRPMGYTF
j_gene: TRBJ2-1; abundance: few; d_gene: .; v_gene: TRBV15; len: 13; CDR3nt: TGTGCCACCAGCAGAGATCGGCAAGGGCTACAGTTCTTC; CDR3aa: CATSRDRQGLQFF
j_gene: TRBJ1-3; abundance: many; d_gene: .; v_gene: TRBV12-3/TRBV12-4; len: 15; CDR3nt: TGTGCCAGCAGTTTGCAGGGTCTCTCTGGAAACACCATATATTTT; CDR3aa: CASSLQGLSGNTIYF
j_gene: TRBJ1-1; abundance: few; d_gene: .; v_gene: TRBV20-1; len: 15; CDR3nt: TGCAGTGCTAGAGATAGTCGAGTATTGAACACTGAAGCTTTCTTT; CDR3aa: CSARDSRVLNTEAFF
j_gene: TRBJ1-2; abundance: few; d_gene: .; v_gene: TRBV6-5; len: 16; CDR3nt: TGTGCCAGCAGTTACTCCTCTAGCCGAACCGCTGAGGGCTACACCTTC; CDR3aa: CASSYSSSRTAEGYTF
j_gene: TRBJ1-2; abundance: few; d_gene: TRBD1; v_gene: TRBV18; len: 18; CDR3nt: TGTGCCAGCTCACCACCTGGATGGACAGGGGGCAATAACTATGGCTACACCTTC; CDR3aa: CASSPPGWTGGNNYGYTF
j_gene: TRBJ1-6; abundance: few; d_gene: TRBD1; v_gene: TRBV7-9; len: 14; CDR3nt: TGTGCCAGCAGCTGGGGACAGGGGGAATCACCCCTCCACTTT; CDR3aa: CASSWGQGESPLHF
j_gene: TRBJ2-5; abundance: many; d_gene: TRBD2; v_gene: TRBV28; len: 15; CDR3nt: TGTGCCAGCATGGCGGGGGGGAGGCTTATTGCGACCCAGTACTTC; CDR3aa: CASMAGGRLIATQYF
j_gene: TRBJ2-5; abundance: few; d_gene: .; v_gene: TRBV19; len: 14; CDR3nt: TGTGCCAGTAGTGCGACAGACTACCAAGAGACCCAGTACTTC; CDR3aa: CASSATDYQETQYF
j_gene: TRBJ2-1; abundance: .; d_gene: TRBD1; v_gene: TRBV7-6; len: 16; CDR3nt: TGTGCCAGCAGCTGGGGCCCCCGGGACAGGACCGATGAGCAGTTCTTC; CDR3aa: CASSWGPRDRTDEQFF
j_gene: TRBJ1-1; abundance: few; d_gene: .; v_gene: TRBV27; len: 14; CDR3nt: TGTGCCAGCAGCCGAACACGGACAACAGGGAAAGCTTTCTTT; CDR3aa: CASSRTRTTGKAFF
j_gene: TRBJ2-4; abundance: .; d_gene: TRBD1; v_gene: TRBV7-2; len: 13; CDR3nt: TGTGCCAGCAGCTACAACAGGGGGAACATTCAGTACTTC; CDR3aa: CASSYNRGNIQYF
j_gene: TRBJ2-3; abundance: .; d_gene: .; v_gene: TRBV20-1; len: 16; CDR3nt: TGCTGTGCTAGTTCATTTTTTAACCCCTTGTCAGATACGCAGTATTTT; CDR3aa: CCASSFFNPLSDTQYF